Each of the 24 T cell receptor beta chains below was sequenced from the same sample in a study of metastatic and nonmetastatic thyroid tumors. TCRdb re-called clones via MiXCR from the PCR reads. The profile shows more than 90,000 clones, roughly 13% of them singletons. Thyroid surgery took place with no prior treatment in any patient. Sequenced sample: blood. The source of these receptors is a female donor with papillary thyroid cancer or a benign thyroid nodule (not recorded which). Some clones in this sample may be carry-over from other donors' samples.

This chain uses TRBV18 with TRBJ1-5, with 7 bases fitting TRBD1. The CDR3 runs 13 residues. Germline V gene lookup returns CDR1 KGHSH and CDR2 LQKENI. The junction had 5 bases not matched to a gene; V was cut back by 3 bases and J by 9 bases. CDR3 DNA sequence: TGTGCCAGCTCACCTGCTCGGGACAGGCCCCAGCATTTT. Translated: CASSPARDRPQHF. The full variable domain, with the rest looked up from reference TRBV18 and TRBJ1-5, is NAGVMQNPRHLVRRRGQEARLRCSPMKGHSHVYWYRQLPEEGLKFMVYLQKENIIDESGMPKERFSAEFPKEGPSILRIQQVVRGDSAAYFCASSPARDRPQHFGDGTRLSIL.

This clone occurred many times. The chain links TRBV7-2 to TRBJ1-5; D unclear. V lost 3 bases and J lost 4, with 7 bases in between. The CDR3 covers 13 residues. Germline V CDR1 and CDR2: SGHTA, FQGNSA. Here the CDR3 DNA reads TGTGCCAGCAGCTTGGAGGAGAATCAGCCCCAGCATTTT. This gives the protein CASSLEENQPQHF.

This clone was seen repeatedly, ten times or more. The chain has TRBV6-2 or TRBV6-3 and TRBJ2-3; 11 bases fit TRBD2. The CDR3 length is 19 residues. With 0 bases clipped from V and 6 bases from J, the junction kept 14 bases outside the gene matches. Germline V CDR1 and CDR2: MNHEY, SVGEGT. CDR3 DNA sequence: TGTGCCAGCAGTTACTCTCGTCAAGTTAGCGGGAGGGCCAGGGATACGCAGTATTTT. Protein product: CASSYSRQVSGRARDTQYF.

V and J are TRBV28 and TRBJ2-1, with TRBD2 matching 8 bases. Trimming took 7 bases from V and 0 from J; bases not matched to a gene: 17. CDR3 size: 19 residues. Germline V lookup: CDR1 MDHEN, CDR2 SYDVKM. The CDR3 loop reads CASMSLADSISSSYNEQFF. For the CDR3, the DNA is TGTGCCAGCATGTCACTAGCGGACTCAATATCCAGCTCCTACAATGAGCAGTTCTTC.

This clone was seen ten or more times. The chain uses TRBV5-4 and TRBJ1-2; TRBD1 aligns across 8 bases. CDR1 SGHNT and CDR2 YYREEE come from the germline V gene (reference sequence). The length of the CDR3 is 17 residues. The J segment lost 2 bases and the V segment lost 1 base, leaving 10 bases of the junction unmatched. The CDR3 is CASSLQGQEGWNYGYTF. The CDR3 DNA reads TGTGCCAGCAGCTTGCAGGGACAGGAAGGTTGGAACTATGGCTACACCTTC.

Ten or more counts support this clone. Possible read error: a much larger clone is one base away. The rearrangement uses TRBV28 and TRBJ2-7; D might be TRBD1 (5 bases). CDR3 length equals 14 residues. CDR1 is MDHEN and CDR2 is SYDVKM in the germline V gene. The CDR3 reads CAGSPVKGFYEQYF. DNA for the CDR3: TGTGCCGGCAGTCCGGTTAAGGGGTTCTACGAGCAGTACTTC.

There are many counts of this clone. CDR3 DNA sequence: TGTGCCAGCAGTCCCAGCCCCGGGACTAGCGGGATCAGTCCCCCCTACGAGCAGTACTTC. Protein sequence: CASSPSPGTSGISPPYEQYF. The rearrangement uses TRBV28 and TRBJ2-7; 13 bases agree with TRBD2. Germline-derived CDR1 and CDR2 are MDHEN and SYDVKM. The junction had 18 bases not matched to a gene; V was cut back by 5 bases and J by 2 bases. The CDR3 sequence is 20 residues long.

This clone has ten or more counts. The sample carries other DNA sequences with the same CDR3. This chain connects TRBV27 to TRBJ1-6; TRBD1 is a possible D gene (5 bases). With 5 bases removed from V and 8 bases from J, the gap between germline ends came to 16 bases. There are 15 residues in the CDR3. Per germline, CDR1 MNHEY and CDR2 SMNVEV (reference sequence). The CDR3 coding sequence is TGTGCCAGCAGTCCCTTGGGGGAGCCGCATTCACCCCTCCACTTT. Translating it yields CASSPLGEPHSPLHF.

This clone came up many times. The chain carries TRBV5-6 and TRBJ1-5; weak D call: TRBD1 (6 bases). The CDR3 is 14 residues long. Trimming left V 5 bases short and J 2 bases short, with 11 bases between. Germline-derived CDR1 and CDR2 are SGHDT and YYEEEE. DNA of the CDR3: TGTGCCAGCAGGAGGAGGGGGGGCAATCAGCCCCAGCATTTT. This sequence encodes CASRRRGGNQPQHF.

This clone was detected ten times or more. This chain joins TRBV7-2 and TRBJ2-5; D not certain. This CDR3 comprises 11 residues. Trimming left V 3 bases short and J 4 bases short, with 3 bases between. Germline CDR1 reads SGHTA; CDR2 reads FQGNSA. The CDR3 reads CASSFLETQYF. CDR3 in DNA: TGTGCCAGCAGCTTTCTAGAGACCCAGTACTTC. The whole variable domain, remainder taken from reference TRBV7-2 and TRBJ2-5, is GAGVSQSPSNKVTEKGKDVELRCDPISGHTALYWYRQSLGQGLEFLIYFQGNSAPDKSGLPSDRFSAERTGGSVSTLTIQRTQQEDSAVYLCASSFLETQYFGPGTRLLVL.

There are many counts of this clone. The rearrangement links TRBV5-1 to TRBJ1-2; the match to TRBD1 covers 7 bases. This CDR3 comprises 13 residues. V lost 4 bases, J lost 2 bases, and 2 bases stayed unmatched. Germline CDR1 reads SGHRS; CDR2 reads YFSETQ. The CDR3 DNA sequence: TGCGCCAGCAGCCTACAGGGGAACTATGGCTACACCTTC. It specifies CASSLQGNYGYTF.

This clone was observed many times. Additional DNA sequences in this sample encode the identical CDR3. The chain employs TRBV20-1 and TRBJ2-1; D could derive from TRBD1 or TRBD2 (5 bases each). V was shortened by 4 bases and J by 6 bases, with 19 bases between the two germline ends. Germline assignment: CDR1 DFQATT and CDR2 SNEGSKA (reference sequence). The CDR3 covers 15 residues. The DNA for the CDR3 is TGCAGTGCTACCGATAGCGTTCAGGGTGGCAATGAGCAGTTCTTC. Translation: CSATDSVQGGNEQFF.

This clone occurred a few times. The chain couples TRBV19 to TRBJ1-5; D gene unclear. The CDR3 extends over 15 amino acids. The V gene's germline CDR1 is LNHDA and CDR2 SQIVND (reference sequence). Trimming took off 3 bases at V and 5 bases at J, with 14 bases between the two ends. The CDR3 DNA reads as TGTGCCAGTAGTATTTCGGGCCGGTCGGATCAGCCCCAGCATTTT. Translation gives CASSISGRSDQPQHF.

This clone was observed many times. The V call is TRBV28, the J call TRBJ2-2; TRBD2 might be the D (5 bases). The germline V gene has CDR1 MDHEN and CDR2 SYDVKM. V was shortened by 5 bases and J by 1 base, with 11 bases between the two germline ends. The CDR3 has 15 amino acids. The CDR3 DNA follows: TGTGCCAGCAGTACCCCGAGCGGGAACACCGGGGAGCTGTTTTTT. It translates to CASSTPSGNTGELFF.

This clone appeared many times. CDR3 sequence reads: CASSLGPLYTDTQYF. The CDR3 bases are TGTGCCAGCAGTTTGGGGCCCCTTTACACAGATACGCAGTATTTT. V is TRBV27 and J is TRBJ2-3, with D perhaps TRBD1 (5 bases). The V gene lost 3 bases and the J gene lost 2 bases, with 12 bases spanning the gap. Looked up from germline, CDR1 is MNHEY and CDR2 is SMNVEV (reference sequence). This CDR3 region has 15 residues.

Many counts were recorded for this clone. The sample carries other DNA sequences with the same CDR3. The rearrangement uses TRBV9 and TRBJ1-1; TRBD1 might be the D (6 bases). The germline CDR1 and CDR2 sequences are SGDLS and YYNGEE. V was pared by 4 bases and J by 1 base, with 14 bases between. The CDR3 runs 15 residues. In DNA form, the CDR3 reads TGTGCCAGCAGCATGTTGACAGGATCGAACACTGAAGCTTTCTTT. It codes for CASSMLTGSNTEAFF.

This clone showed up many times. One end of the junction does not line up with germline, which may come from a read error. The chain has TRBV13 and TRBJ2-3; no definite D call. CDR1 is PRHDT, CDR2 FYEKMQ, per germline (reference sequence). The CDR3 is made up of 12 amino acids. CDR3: CATRAGAETQYF. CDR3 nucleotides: TGTGCCACTCGCGCAGGCGCAGAAACGCAGTATTTT.

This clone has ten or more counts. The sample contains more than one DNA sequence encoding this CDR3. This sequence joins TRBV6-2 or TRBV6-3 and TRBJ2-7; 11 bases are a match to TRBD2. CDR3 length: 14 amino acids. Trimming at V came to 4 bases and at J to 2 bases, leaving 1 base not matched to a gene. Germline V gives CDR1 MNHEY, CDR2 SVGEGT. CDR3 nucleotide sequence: TGTGCCAGCAGTTTAGCGGGAGGGACCTACGAGCAGTACTTC. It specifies CASSLAGGTYEQYF.

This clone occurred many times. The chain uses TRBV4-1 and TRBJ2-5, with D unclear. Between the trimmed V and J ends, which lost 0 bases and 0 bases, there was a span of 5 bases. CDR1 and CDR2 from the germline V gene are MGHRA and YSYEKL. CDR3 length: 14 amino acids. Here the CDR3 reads CASSQDSYQETQYF. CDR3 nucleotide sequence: TGCGCCAGCAGCCAAGATTCCTACCAAGAGACCCAGTACTTC.

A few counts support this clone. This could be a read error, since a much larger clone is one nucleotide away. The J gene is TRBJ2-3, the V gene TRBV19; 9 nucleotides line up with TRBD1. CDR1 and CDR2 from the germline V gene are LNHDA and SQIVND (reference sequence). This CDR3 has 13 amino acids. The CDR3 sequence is CSTTGGYSDTQYF. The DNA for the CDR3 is TGTTCCACGACAGGGGGATATTCAGATACGCAGTATTTT.

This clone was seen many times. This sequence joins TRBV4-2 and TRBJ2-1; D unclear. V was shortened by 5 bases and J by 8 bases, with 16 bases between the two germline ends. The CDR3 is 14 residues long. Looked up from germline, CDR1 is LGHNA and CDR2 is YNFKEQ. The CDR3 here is CASSSPPAVDEQFF. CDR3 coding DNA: TGTGCCAGCAGCTCTCCCCCTGCGGTCGATGAGCAGTTCTTC.

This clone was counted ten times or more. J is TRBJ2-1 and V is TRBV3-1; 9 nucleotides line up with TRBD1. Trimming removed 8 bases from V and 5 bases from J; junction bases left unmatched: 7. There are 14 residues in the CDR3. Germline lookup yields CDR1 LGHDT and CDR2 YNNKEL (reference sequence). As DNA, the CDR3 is TGTGCCAGCGCTGGGACAGGGCTACACAATGAGCAGTTCTTC. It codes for CASAGTGLHNEQFF.

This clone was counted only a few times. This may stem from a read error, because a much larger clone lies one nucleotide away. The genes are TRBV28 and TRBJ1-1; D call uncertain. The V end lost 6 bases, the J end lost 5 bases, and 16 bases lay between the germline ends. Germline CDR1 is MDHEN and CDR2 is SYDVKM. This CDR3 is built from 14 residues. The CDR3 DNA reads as TGTGCCAGCAGGCCGAGCCCCGGGGATACTGAAGCTTTCTTT. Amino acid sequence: CASRPSPGDTEAFF.

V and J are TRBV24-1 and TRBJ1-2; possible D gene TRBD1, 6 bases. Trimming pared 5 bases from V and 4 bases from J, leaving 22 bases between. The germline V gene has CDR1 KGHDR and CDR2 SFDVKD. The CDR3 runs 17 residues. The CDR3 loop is CATSAATGCAACYGYTF. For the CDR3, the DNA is TGTGCCACCAGTGCGGCTACAGGGTGCGCGGCTTGCTATGGCTACACCTTC.